The clone carrying this T cell receptor (beta chain) was counted a few times. The antigen is undetermined. The time point denotes: pre-sensitization, week 0. Treatment reported: therapeutic diphenylcyclopropenone sensitization with weekly scalp DPC. Donors were 18 to 70-year-old alopecia patients suitable for DPC. V lost 10 bases and J 5 bases, leaving 11 bases between the germline ends. This CDR3 is 11 amino acids long. The germline V gene encodes CDR1 MDHEN and CDR2 SYDVKM. The data are from a study of human T cells and chemical hapten exposure. Study-level background: Readings were taken at 6 days from patch tests that had applied 0.01% DPC to the upper back. Variation in per-sample TCR yields came mainly from small pooled library volume differences. Points from the study as a whole: TCRs whose frequency exceeded 1 in 1000 remained the same following DPC sensitization.

TCRdb reanalysed the RACE reads using MiXCR and keeps one entry per CDR3 protein. The table has more than 80,000 distinct CDR3 sequences, less than 15% seen once; the top ten hold around 1.5%. Sequenced material: whole blood, taken in connection with sensitization to the hapten diphenylcyclopropenone (DPC). The rearrangement joins TRBV28 to TRBJ1-1; D not certain. The receptor was isolated from a woman aged 50 to 60 with alopecia areata. Some clones in this sample may be carry-over from other donors' samples. The CDR3 region is CATRALTEAFF. For the CDR3, the DNA is TGTGCCACCCGAGCTCTTACTGAAGCTTTCTTT. Full variable domain (missing parts from reference TRBV28 and TRBJ1-1): DVKVTQSSRYLVKRTGEKVFLECVQDMDHENMFWYRQDPGLGLRLIYFSYDVKMKEKGDIPEGYSVSREKKERFSLILESASTNQTSMYLCATRALTEAFFGQGTRLTVV.